These 4 T cell receptor beta chains originate from one sample sequenced in a study of shared clonotypes between healthy human individuals. Using immunoSEQ multiplex PCR, the repertoire was profiled, and TCRdb retains in-frame clones only, with some absent. The sample has approximately 500,000 clones; less than 96% are singletons. Sequencing input: naive CD4+ T cells sorted from blood. Subset described: CD45RA+ positively selected. These receptor sequences come from a woman aged 30 to 39 in good health.

The V call is TRBV2, the J call TRBJ2-7, with 10 bases fitting TRBD2. This CDR3 region has 13 residues. The trim removed 9 bases at V and 6 bases at J, leaving 8 bases unmatched. Germline V gene sequence: CDR1 SNHLY, CDR2 FYNNEI. The CDR3 nucleotides are TGTGCCAGTAGGGGGACTAGCGCCTCCGAGCAGTACTTC. This encodes CASRGTSASEQYF.

This clone was recorded a few times. The rearrangement links TRBV7-7 to TRBJ2-7; D could derive from TRBD1 or TRBD2 (5 bases each). This CDR3 contains 16 residues. The V gene's germline CDR1 is SSHAT and CDR2 FNYEAQ (reference sequence). Between the trimmed V and J ends, which lost 1 base and 2 bases, there was a span of 15 bases. In nucleotides, the CDR3 is TGTGCCAGCAGCTTAGTCGGACGGGACGTAACCTACGAGCAGTACTTC. It is translated as CASSLVGRDVTYEQYF. The variable domain in full, with the rest retrieved from reference TRBV7-7 and TRBJ2-7, is GAGVSQSPRYKVTKRGQDVTLRCDPISSHATLYWYQQALGQGPEFLTYFNYEAQPDKSGLPSDRFSAERPEGSISTLTIQRTEQRDSAMYRCASSLVGRDVTYEQYFGPGTRLTVT.

The chain carries TRBV27 and TRBJ2-5; 8 bases map to TRBD2. The trim removed 8 bases at V and 5 bases at J, leaving 7 bases unmatched. The CDR3 sequence is 13 residues long. CDR1 is MNHEY and CDR2 is SMNVEV in the germline V gene (reference sequence). Here the CDR3 reads CASAGGARETQYF. The CDR3 nucleotides are TGTGCCAGCGCCGGGGGGGCGCGGGAGACCCAGTACTTC.

This chain joins TRBV5-5 and TRBJ2-7; D may be TRBD1 (5 bases). V was pared by 4 bases and J by 2 bases, with 16 bases between. The CDR3 totals 15 residues. Germline CDR1 is SGHKS and CDR2 is YYEKEE (reference sequence). The CDR3 spells CASSLFGAGPYEQYF. The CDR3 DNA is TGTGCCAGCAGCCTGTTTGGTGCAGGGCCCTACGAGCAGTACTTC.